These 13 T cell receptor beta chains were all obtained from the same sample, sequenced in a study of neurological immune-mediated disorders. Each CDR3 protein gets one entry after TCRdb re-called the 5' RACE reads with MiXCR. The data show about 79,000 distinct CDR3 sequences, roughly 14% seen once. Sequencing used PBMCs. These TCRs come from a woman aged 45-59 years in good health.

Many counts were recorded for this clonotype. The chain uses TRBV5-1 and TRBJ1-3, with D perhaps TRBD1 (6 bases). Germline-derived CDR1 and CDR2 are SGHRS and YFSETQ. The CDR3 contains 17 residues. The ends were cut back, 3 bases at V and 0 bases at J, with 16 bases in the middle. As DNA, the CDR3 is TGCGCCAGCAGCTCTGCAGTGGGGGGCGGCTCTGGAAACACCATATATTTT. Translating it yields CASSSAVGGGSGNTIYF.

The V and J genes are TRBV18 and TRBJ2-7, with D possibly being TRBD1 (5 bases). The CDR3 loop spans 13 amino acids. CDR1 KGHSH and CDR2 LQKENI come from the germline V gene. The V end lost 2 bases, the J end lost 6 bases, and 11 bases lay between the germline ends. The CDR3 sequence: CASSPGRDGEQYF. The CDR3 DNA sequence: TGTGCCAGCTCACCAGGCAGGGATGGCGAGCAGTACTTC.

This clonotype was seen a handful of times. The chain combines TRBV10-3 with TRBJ2-6; 8 nucleotides agree with TRBD1. The CDR3 has 15 residues. Germline assignment: CDR1 ENHRY and CDR2 SYGVKD. The ends lost 10 bases at V and 1 base at J; junction bases unmatched: 6. Written as DNA, the CDR3 is TGTGCCACTTCGGGACAGGTATCTGGGGCCAACGTCCTGACTTTC. Encoded protein: CATSGQVSGANVLTF.

In its sample, this clonotype was seen a few times. The chain couples TRBV6-5 to TRBJ2-7; tentative D call: TRBD2 (6 bases). Germline CDR1 and CDR2: MNHEY and SVGAGI. The CDR3 length is 13 residues. With 2 bases removed from V and 3 bases from J, the gap between germline ends came to 8 bases. The CDR3 here is CASSYATSYEQYF. The CDR3 nucleotides read TGTGCCAGCAGTTACGCGACTAGCTACGAGCAGTACTTC.

The sample holds many counts of this clonotype. This chain links TRBV12-3 or TRBV12-4 with TRBJ2-1; D may be TRBD2 (5 bases). Trimming shortened V by 2 bases and J by 0 bases, and 8 bases separated the two germline ends. CDR3 length equals 15 residues. The CDR3 coding sequence is TGTGCCAGCAGTTTAACGGGGAGCTCCTACAATGAGCAGTTCTTC. Translation: CASSLTGSSYNEQFF.

The table lists this clonotype with many counts. The rearrangement joins TRBV7-2 to TRBJ1-4; weak D call: TRBD1 (5 bases). This CDR3 region has 15 residues. Trimming removed 1 base at V and 4 bases at J, with 10 bases between. Per the germline V gene, CDR1 is SGHTA and CDR2 is FQGNSA. As DNA, the CDR3 is TGTGCCAGCAGCTTAGAAACAGGACGTAATGAAAAACTGTTTTTT. Encoded protein: CASSLETGRNEKLFF.

Ten or more counts support this clonotype. This chain joins TRBV28 and TRBJ2-1; 7 positions match TRBD2. CDR3 size: 20 residues. Germline V lookup: CDR1 MDHEN, CDR2 SYDVKM. After removal of 5 bases from V and 4 bases from J, the junction contained 23 bases not matched to a gene. The CDR3, as DNA: TGTGCCAGCAGTGACGTATCAGGGACTACCGCCTCATTACTGTACAATGAGCAGTTCTTC. Translated: CASSDVSGTTASLLYNEQFF.

This clonotype occurred many times. The CDR3 reads CASSSDGGGTDTQYF. For the CDR3, the DNA is TGCGCCAGCAGCAGCGACGGAGGGGGCACAGATACGCAGTATTTT. V usage is TRBV5-1 and J usage is TRBJ2-3, with D maybe TRBD2 (6 bases). The CDR3 is 15 amino acids. CDR1 SGHRS and CDR2 YFSETQ come from the germline V gene. V lost 4 bases and J lost 1, with 13 bases in between.

This rearrangement joins TRBV3-1 to TRBJ2-1; D is unclear. Germline loops: CDR1 LGHDT, CDR2 YNNKEL (reference sequence). Trimming took off 4 bases at V and 1 base at J, with 14 bases between the two ends. The CDR3 runs to 16 residues. CDR3 nucleotides: TGTGCCAGCAGCCCCCTCGGACGGTCTTCCTACAATGAGCAGTTCTTC. Translated: CASSPLGRSSYNEQFF.

This clonotype came up many times. V is TRBV12-3 or TRBV12-4 and J is TRBJ1-1; no clear D. The CDR3 has 13 residues. V lost 3 bases and J 0 bases, leaving 5 bases between the germline ends. The CDR3 protein is CASSFGLNTEAFF. CDR3 DNA: TGTGCCAGCAGTTTTGGGCTGAACACTGAAGCTTTCTTT.

The table lists this clonotype with many counts. J is TRBJ2-1 and V is TRBV7-3; no firm D call. This CDR3 region has 15 residues. The germline V gene has CDR1 SGHTA and CDR2 FQGTGA. V was pared by 0 bases and J by 4 bases, with 10 bases between. Written as DNA, the CDR3 is TGTGCCAGCAGCTTAACGCTAACCGGGTACAATGAGCAGTTCTTC. It codes for CASSLTLTGYNEQFF.

In this sample, this clonotype turned up many times. The chain combines TRBV12-3 or TRBV12-4 with TRBJ2-5, with 11 positions matching TRBD1. The CDR3 is made up of 18 amino acids. The V segment lost 7 bases and the J segment 5 bases; nucleotides outside the gene matches: 18. The DNA of the CDR3 is TGTGCCAGCACCCCAGGGTGGGGACAGGGGGATAGGAGGGAGACCCAGTACTTC. This gives the protein CASTPGWGQGDRRETQYF.

The table lists this clonotype with many counts. The chain links TRBV28 to TRBJ2-7, with 9 bases identical to TRBD1. The V segment lost 5 bases and the J segment 4 bases; nucleotides outside the gene matches: 9. CDR1 and CDR2 from the germline V gene are MDHEN and SYDVKM. The CDR3 sequence is 15 residues long. For the CDR3, the DNA is TGTGCCAGCAGTGCGCACGGGACAGGGAGGTACGAGCAGTACTTC. Its protein is CASSAHGTGRYEQYF.